These 30 T cell receptor beta chains were sequenced from one sample in a study of cytomegalovirus exposure and HLA in healthy donors. The PCR made use of 60 Vbeta and 13 Jbeta primers. The protocol was immunoSEQ multiplex PCR, while the TCRdb copy is restricted to in-frame clones and leaves out a portion. Seen here are some 120,000 clones, roughly 83% observed once, and the top ten hold about 2.7%. The sequencing sample was made of PBMCs. These receptors were obtained from a woman between 18 and 29 years old in good health and CMV-seropositive.

The chain joins TRBV7-9 to TRBJ2-1, with D perhaps matching TRBD1 (9 bases). With 5 bases removed from V and 4 bases from J, the gap between germline ends came to 18 bases. Germline loops: CDR1 SEHNR, CDR2 FQNEAQ (reference sequence). This CDR3 comprises 16 residues. The chain's CDR3 is CASSPGGGQGYNEQFF. In nucleotides, the CDR3 is TGTGCCAGCAGCCCCGGGGGGGGACAGGGTTACAATGAGCAGTTCTTC.

CDR3 sequence (DNA): TGTGCCAGCAGCCAAGATGGAGGCAGGGGCGACCCCACTGAAGCTTTCTTT. Protein sequence: CASSQDGGRGDPTEAFF. The chain is built from TRBV4-2 and TRBJ1-1, with D possibly matching TRBD1 (6 bases). V lost 0 bases and J lost 4, with 18 bases in between. This CDR3 is built from 17 residues. In germline, CDR1 is LGHNA, CDR2 YNFKEQ.

This clone has more than one count but fewer than ten. The genes are TRBV5-1 and TRBJ2-1; 8 nucleotides align to TRBD2. This CDR3 region has 15 residues. Germline V CDR1 and CDR2: SGHRS, YFSETQ. V shed 2 bases and J 11 bases; nucleotides not matched to a gene: 12. The CDR3 sequence is CASSLAGVSSVKQFF. CDR3 bases: TGCGCCAGCAGCTTAGCGGGAGTGTCGAGTGTAAAGCAGTTCTTC.

In this sample, this clone turned up a few times. V is TRBV27 and J is TRBJ1-5; 9 nucleotides line up with TRBD1. V lost 6 bases and J lost 4; bases outside the gene matches: 4. The CDR3 spans 14 residues. CDR1 is MNHEY and CDR2 is SMNVEV in the germline V gene (reference sequence). Written as DNA, the CDR3 is TGTGCCAGCAGAACGACAGGGGGGAATCAGCCCCAGCATTTT. Protein: CASRTTGGNQPQHF.

The V call is TRBV6-5, the J call TRBJ2-7, with 13 positions matching TRBD2. CDR1 and CDR2 from the germline V gene are MNHEY and SVGAGI. The CDR3 runs to 16 residues. With 2 bases clipped from V and 4 bases from J, the junction kept 5 bases outside the gene matches. CDR3 amino acids: CASSYEGLAGLYEQYF. The CDR3 DNA is TGTGCCAGCAGTTACGAGGGACTAGCGGGACTTTACGAGCAGTACTTC.

This rearrangement joins TRBV19 to TRBJ2-1; D is ambiguous. Looked up from germline, CDR1 is LNHDA and CDR2 is SQIVND (reference sequence). V lost 5 bases to trimming and J lost 4 bases, with 6 bases between them. The CDR3 length is 12 residues. CDR3 DNA sequence: TGTGCCAGTAGTCGAGCTTACAATGAGCAGTTCTTC. Residues: CASSRAYNEQFF.

CDR3: CASSQPGATEAFF. The CDR3 DNA reads TGCGCCAGCAGCCAGCCAGGGGCCACTGAAGCTTTCTTT. The rearrangement uses TRBV4-1 and TRBJ1-1, with a possible D match to TRBD1 (6 bases). Trimming took 3 bases from V and 4 from J, leaving 9 bases between them. Germline loops: CDR1 MGHRA, CDR2 YSYEKL. The CDR3 contains 13 residues.

The chain has TRBV5-1 and TRBJ1-5, with D maybe TRBD1 (6 bases). With 2 bases removed from V and 0 bases from J, the gap between germline ends came to 12 bases. CDR1 SGHRS and CDR2 YFSETQ come from the germline V gene. The length of the CDR3 is 16 residues. The CDR3 bases are TGCGCCAGCAGCTTTACAGGGAGTTATAGCAATCAGCCCCAGCATTTT. Amino acids: CASSFTGSYSNQPQHF.

The V call is TRBV4-1, the J call TRBJ1-1, with D possibly TRBD1 on 5 matching bases. Looked up from germline, CDR1 is MGHRA and CDR2 is YSYEKL. The CDR3 is 12 amino acids. Trimming removed 4 bases at V and 4 bases at J, with 7 bases between. The CDR3 region has the DNA TGCGCCAGCAGCCGCGGGGGCACTGAAGCTTTCTTT. Translation: CASSRGGTEAFF.

The chain employs TRBV25-1 and TRBJ1-5; no firm D call. Trimming shortened V by 6 bases and J by 5 bases, and 5 bases separated the two germline ends. The CDR3 has 11 residues. Germline V gene data show CDR1 as MGHDK and CDR2 as SYGVNS. The CDR3 sequence is CASRAYQPQHF. The CDR3, as DNA: TGTGCCAGCAGGGCTTATCAGCCCCAGCATTTT.

The rearrangement joins TRBV5-1 to TRBJ2-7; TRBD1 matches at 9 bases. The ends lost 4 bases at V and 0 bases at J; junction bases unmatched: 5. Germline CDR1 SGHRS, CDR2 YFSETQ. The CDR3 runs 15 residues. The CDR3 DNA reads TGCGCCAGCAGCCCCGGACAGGGGTCCTCCTACGAGCAGTACTTC. Translation gives CASSPGQGSSYEQYF.

CDR3 amino acids: CAWSVLGAGGGSTGYTF. The CDR3 region has the DNA TGTGCCTGGAGTGTACTCGGGGCAGGGGGCGGGAGCACTGGCTACACCTTC. The V call is TRBV30, the J call TRBJ1-2, with 8 nucleotides matching TRBD1. Per germline, CDR1 GTSNPN and CDR2 SVGIG (reference sequence). J lost 7 bases, V lost 0 bases, and 16 bases had no gene match. The CDR3 is 17 residues long. The full variable domain, rest sourced from reference TRBV30 and TRBJ1-2, is SQTIHQWPATLVQPVGSPLSLECTVEGTSNPNLYWYRQAAGRGLQLLFYSVGIGQISSEVPQNLSASRPQDRQFILSSKKLLLSDSGFYLCAWSVLGAGGGSTGYTFGSGTRLTVV.

The chain combines TRBV27 with TRBJ2-7, with 7 bases that match TRBD1. Germline V gene sequence: CDR1 MNHEY, CDR2 SMNVEV (reference sequence). This CDR3 spans 14 amino acids. Trimming cost V 0 bases and J 3 bases; bases outside gene matches: 2. DNA for the CDR3: TGTGCCAGCAGTTTATCGGGACAGATCTACGAGCAGTACTTC. Translated: CASSLSGQIYEQYF.

V is TRBV7-8 and J is TRBJ1-1; TRBD1 might be the D (5 bases). CDR1 is SGHVS, CDR2 FQNEAQ, per germline. The germline V and J ends were trimmed by 5 bases and 5 bases, with 18 bases remaining between them. The length of the CDR3 is 15 residues. The CDR3 region has the DNA TGTGCCAGCAGCCCGAGACGGCAGGGAGGGACTGAAGCTTTCTTT. Translating it yields CASSPRRQGGTEAFF.

This clone was seen a few times. V gene TRBV19 combines with J gene TRBJ1-3; 7 bases match TRBD1. This CDR3 has 13 residues. V gave up 6 bases and J gave up 4 bases; unmatched junction bases: 3. Germline V gene data show CDR1 as LNHDA and CDR2 as SQIVND (reference sequence). This CDR3 reads CASSLGQGNTIYF. In nucleotides, the CDR3 is TGTGCCAGTAGCCTGGGACAGGGAAACACCATATATTTT.

This chain connects TRBV19 to TRBJ2-7, with 8 bases lining up with TRBD1. J lost 3 bases, V lost 9 bases, and 7 bases had no gene match. The CDR3 consists of 13 residues. Looked up from germline, CDR1 is LNHDA and CDR2 is SQIVND (reference sequence). The DNA of the CDR3 is TGTGCCAGCTCCGGGACAGGCTTCTACGAGCAGTACTTC. It encodes CASSGTGFYEQYF.

The table lists this clone with a few counts. J is TRBJ2-2 and V is TRBV2, with D unclear. Looked up from germline, CDR1 is SNHLY and CDR2 is FYNNEI. The CDR3 is made up of 12 amino acids. V gave up 6 bases and J gave up 8 bases, with 10 bases separating them. CDR3 bases: TGTGCCAGCAGGCCCGACGGGGGGGAGCTGTTTTTT. This encodes CASRPDGGELFF.

The table lists this clone with a few counts. The gene calls are TRBV6-5 and TRBJ2-2; TRBD1 aligns across 7 bases. Germline CDR1 is MNHEY and CDR2 is SVGAGI. The trim removed 11 bases at V and 6 bases at J, leaving 6 bases unmatched. The CDR3 loop spans 12 amino acids. CDR3 sequence reads: CAFPGGAGELFF. DNA for the CDR3: TGTGCCTTTCCAGGGGGAGCCGGGGAGCTGTTTTTT.

Only a few counts were recorded for this clone. The CDR3 here is CASRSHIDSNQPQHF. The CDR3 DNA follows: TGCGCCAGCAGGTCCCACATCGATAGCAATCAGCCCCAGCATTTT. J is TRBJ1-5 and V is TRBV10-2; D unclear. V was shortened by 6 bases and J by 0 bases, with 12 bases between the two germline ends. CDR1 WSHSY and CDR2 SAAADI come from the germline V gene. The CDR3 consists of 15 residues.

The CDR3: CASTRAVLRTGSQPQHF. In nucleotides, the CDR3 is TGCGCCAGCACGAGAGCCGTGCTTAGGACAGGGAGTCAGCCCCAGCATTTT. V usage is TRBV23-1 and J usage is TRBJ1-5; TRBD1 matches at 8 bases. TRBV23-1 is an open reading frame whose function is uncertain. CDR3 length equals 17 residues. After removal of 7 bases from V and 6 bases from J, the junction contained 17 bases not matched to a gene.

The count of this clone is one. The chain joins TRBV10-3 to TRBJ1-3, with D maybe TRBD1 (5 bases). The CDR3 totals 16 residues. The V and J ends lost 0 bases and 2 bases respectively, with 11 bases between them. The germline V gene has CDR1 ENHRY and CDR2 SYGVKD. This chain's CDR3 is CAISESGEGAGNTIYF. The CDR3 DNA sequence: TGTGCCATCAGTGAGTCAGGGGAGGGAGCTGGAAACACCATATATTTT.

This chain uses TRBV10-2 with TRBJ1-1; 7 nucleotides line up with TRBD1. Germline CDR1 WSHSY, CDR2 SAAADI. V lost 6 bases to trimming and J lost 5 bases; unmatched junction nucleotides: 6. This CDR3 is 13 amino acids long. CDR3 coding DNA: TGCGCCAGCAGGACAGGGTGGGATACTGAAGCTTTCTTT. This encodes CASRTGWDTEAFF.

This chain joins TRBV18 and TRBJ2-7; 10 bases are shared with TRBD1. CDR3 length equals 14 residues. Germline V CDR1 and CDR2: KGHSH, LQKENI. Trimming took 3 bases from V and 5 from J; bases not matched to a gene: 4. The CDR3 protein is CASSPRQGANEQYF. CDR3 in DNA: TGTGCCAGCTCACCGCGACAGGGGGCCAACGAGCAGTACTTC. Full variable domain (missing parts from reference TRBV18 and TRBJ2-7): NAGVMQNPRHLVRRRGQEARLRCSPMKGHSHVYWYRQLPEEGLKFMVYLQKENIIDESGMPKERFSAEFPKEGPSILRIQQVVRGDSAAYFCASSPRQGANEQYFGPGTRLTVT.

This clone occurred a few times. V usage is TRBV30 and J usage is TRBJ1-2; 7 nucleotides agree with TRBD1. In germline, CDR1 is GTSNPN, CDR2 SVGIG (reference sequence). V gave up 3 bases and J gave up 4 bases; unmatched junction bases: 14. The CDR3 spans 16 residues. This CDR3 reads CAWRLLRDSYLYGYTF. In nucleotides, the CDR3 is TGTGCCTGGAGACTTTTAAGGGACAGTTACCTCTATGGCTACACCTTC.

A word on this clone: The CDR3 does not end in the conserved phenylalanine or tryptophan, so this is likely a read error. V gene TRBV5-4 combines with J gene TRBJ1-2, with a possible D match to TRBD1 (5 bases). The length of the CDR3 is 14 residues. The V gene lost 3 bases and the J gene lost 4 bases, with 13 bases spanning the gap. CDR1 is SGHNT, CDR2 YYREEE, per germline (reference sequence). The CDR3 protein is CASSSGTSTYGYTS. The CDR3 DNA reads TGTGCCAGCAGCTCTGGGACTTCTACCTATGGCTACACCTCC.

The rearrangement uses TRBV11-3 and TRBJ2-7, with TRBD1 matching 7 bases. Unmatched junction bases numbered 7, after V lost 2 bases and J lost 0 bases. The CDR3 spans 16 residues. In germline, CDR1 is SGHNT, CDR2 YENEEA. CDR3 bases: TGTGCCAGCAGCTTACCCCCGGGACAGAGCTCCTACGAGCAGTACTTC. Its translation: CASSLPPGQSSYEQYF.

V and J are TRBV5-1 and TRBJ2-5; 7 bases agree with TRBD1. The V and J ends lost 4 bases and 3 bases, in that order; junction bases with no gene match: 9. The CDR3 has 15 amino acids. Germline CDR1 reads SGHRS; CDR2 reads YFSETQ. CDR3 region: CASSASRGTKETQYF. DNA for the CDR3: TGCGCCAGCAGCGCAAGCAGGGGGACGAAAGAGACCCAGTACTTC. Drawing the rest from reference TRBV5-1 and TRBJ2-5, the complete variable domain is KAGVTQTPRYLIKTRGQQVTLSCSPISGHRSVSWYQQTPGQGLQFLFEYFSETQRNKGNFPGRFSGRQFSNSRSEMNVSTLELGDSALYLCASSASRGTKETQYFGPGTRLLVL.

As concerns this clone: One junction end does not reproduce the germline sequence, and a read error may be involved. The rearrangement uses TRBV9 and TRBJ2-5, with TRBD2 identical over 7 bases. Per germline, CDR1 SGDLS and CDR2 YYNGEE. The CDR3 length is 18 residues. CDR3 protein: CAISTPSEGGRGQETQYF. CDR3 sequence (DNA): TGTGCCATCAGCACCCCGTCTGAAGGCGGGAGAGGCCAAGAGACCCAGTACTTC.

This chain connects TRBV5-6 to TRBJ1-2, with D unresolved. The CDR3 covers 13 residues. Deletions cut 2 bases from V and 4 bases from J, with 9 bases between. CDR1 is SGHDT and CDR2 is YYEEEE in the germline V gene. The CDR3 spells CASSLEVSYGYTF. The CDR3 nucleotides are TGTGCCAGCAGCTTAGAGGTGAGCTATGGCTACACCTTC.

V is TRBV6-6 and J is TRBJ2-5, with 7 positions matching TRBD1. Germline CDR1 is MNHNY and CDR2 is SVGAGI (reference sequence). The CDR3 has 13 amino acids. The ends lost 4 bases at V and 6 bases at J; junction bases unmatched: 5. For the CDR3, the DNA is TGTGCCAGCAGTTTCGAGACAGGGAAGACCCAGTACTTC. Translating gives CASSFETGKTQYF.